This T cell receptor (beta chain) was observed in a study of shared clonotypes between healthy human individuals. For the study at large: Researchers assigned three CD4 naive, three CD4 memory, two CD8 naive and one CD8 memory plate to each donor. Overall study results and limits: Sequencing depth was expected to influence donor clonotype sharing.

The sample holds a few counts of this clone. Its antigen remains unidentified. The sample has other DNA sequences that encode this CDR3 too. Measured with immunoSEQ multiplex PCR; TCRdb has only the in-frame clones, and not every one. Found here are some 900,000 clones, around three quarters of them singletons; the top ten hold about 1.5%. Deletions cut 6 bases from V and 0 bases from J, with 3 bases between. This CDR3 spans 12 amino acids. CDR1 is MNHNS and CDR2 is SASEGT in the germline V gene. The rearrangement uses TRBV6-1 and TRBJ1-5; D gene unclear. Sequencing was carried out using memory CD4+ T cells sorted from blood. Subset defined: CD45RA-negative fraction. The TCR comes from a young man in good health. The CDR3 here is CASRDSNQPQHF. The CDR3 DNA reads as TGTGCCAGCAGGGATAGCAATCAGCCCCAGCATTTT.